The 18 T cell receptor beta chains given below trace back to one sample, sequenced in a study of blood T cell repertoires in COVID-19 (TCRdb year 2020). Receptor libraries were prepared by the immunoSEQ multiplex PCR assay. The source is immuneACCESS, and TCRdb retained only in-frame sequences with V and J called. Part of the clones is not carried over; for the studies checked, unresolved V genes explain less than half of this, and the remainder is unexplained. A total of about 320,000 clones appear in this sample, about 90% of them only once. The ten largest clones take up under 6% of the sample. The sample taken for sequencing was PBMCs or T cells enriched from blood (not recorded which). Source of these receptors: a man in his thirties or forties who had recovered from COVID-19.

This clone came up a few times. This chain links TRBV2 with TRBJ1-5; maybe TRBD1 (5 bases). Per germline, CDR1 SNHLY and CDR2 FYNNEI. This CDR3 has 13 amino acids. Between the trimmed V and J ends, which lost 6 bases and 7 bases, there was a span of 13 bases. The CDR3 DNA reads as TGTGCCAGCAGCTTAGGGGTTCGACAGCCCCAGCATTTT. This encodes CASSLGVRQPQHF.

This rearrangement joins TRBV6-5 to TRBJ2-2; weak D call: TRBD2 (5 bases). Germline V lookup: CDR1 MNHEY, CDR2 SVGAGI. The CDR3 is 15 residues long. Trimming cost V 2 bases and J 4 bases, with 11 bases left between them. CDR3 in amino acids: CASSYGASITGELFF. The DNA of the CDR3 is TGTGCCAGCAGTTACGGAGCTAGCATCACCGGGGAGCTGTTTTTT.

The V gene is TRBV2, the J gene TRBJ1-2, with 10 bases identical to TRBD1. This CDR3 has 15 residues. V shed 6 bases, J shed 8 bases, and the junction held 12 bases outside the gene matches. Looked up from germline, CDR1 is SNHLY and CDR2 is FYNNEI. Written as DNA, the CDR3 is TGTGCCAGCAGCCTAGGGACAGGGGTGATGAGCGGCTACACCTTC. It translates to CASSLGTGVMSGYTF. Full variable domain (missing parts from reference TRBV2 and TRBJ1-2): EPEVTQTPSHQVTQMGQEVILRCVPISNHLYFYWYRQILGQKVEFLVSFYNNEISEKSEIFDDQFSVERPDGSNFTLKIRSTKLEDSAMYFCASSLGTGVMSGYTFGSGTRLTVV.

The chain links TRBV5-6 to TRBJ1-5; unclear D gene. The CDR3 spans 16 residues. V lost 2 bases and J lost 1, with 13 bases in between. Germline CDR1 reads SGHDT; CDR2 reads YYEEEE. The CDR3, as DNA: TGTGCCAGCAGCTTAGAAGGGCGGAGGAGCAATCAGCCCCAGCATTTT. This translates into CASSLEGRRSNQPQHF.

The chain joins TRBV3-1 (or the pseudogene TRBV3-2) to TRBJ1-2; 9 bases agree with TRBD1. The CDR3 totals 16 residues. Germline trimming cut 0 bases from V and 7 bases from J; bases unmatched to any gene: 9. Germline V gene lookup returns CDR1 LGHDT and CDR2 YNNKEL (reference sequence). CDR3 DNA sequence: TGTGCCAGCAGCCAAGATTGGAGGACAGGGGCTGTTGGCTACACCTTC. Translated, it gives CASSQDWRTGAVGYTF.

The rearrangement uses TRBV5-4 and TRBJ2-1; D is perhaps TRBD1 (7 bases). The CDR3 spans 14 residues. V dropped 3 bases and J dropped 14 bases, with 21 bases sitting between them. Germline V gene data show CDR1 as SGHNT and CDR2 as YYREEE (reference sequence). The CDR3 spells CASSYGPPGGKEFF. Written as DNA, the CDR3 is TGTGCCAGCAGCTACGGGCCTCCAGGGGGGAAGGAGTTCTTC.

The CDR3 DNA reads TGTGCCAGCAGCTTAGGCAGGGCCAGTAATGAGCAGTTCTTC. It is translated as CASSLGRASNEQFF. The chain joins TRBV11-3 to TRBJ2-1, with D maybe TRBD1 (5 bases). Germline lookup yields CDR1 SGHNT and CDR2 YENEEA. CDR3 length equals 14 residues. Trimming removed 1 base from V and 7 bases from J, with 11 bases in between.

The sample holds one count of this clone. A single base separates this from a much larger clone, so it may be a read error. This chain joins TRBV6-1 and TRBJ2-3; TRBD2 matches at 11 bases. The CDR3 length is 15 residues. In germline, CDR1 is MNHNS, CDR2 SASEGT. V trimming: 1 base; J trimming: 4 bases; junction bases outside the gene matches: 1. CDR3 region: CASSEVAGGPDTQYF. Written as DNA, the CDR3 is TGTGCCAGCAGTGAAGTAGCGGGGGGGCCAGATACGCAGTATTTT.

The rearrangement links TRBV27 to TRBJ1-5, with 8 bases matching TRBD1. CDR3 length equals 14 residues. Germline-derived CDR1 and CDR2 are MNHEY and SMNVEV (reference sequence). Losses at the gene ends were 5 bases for V and 5 bases for J; bases not matched to a gene: 5. The DNA of the CDR3 is TGTGCCAGCAGTCGGACAGGGATTCATCAGCCCCAGCATTTT. It codes for CASSRTGIHQPQHF.

CDR3 coding DNA: TGTGCCAGCATAGGACAGGGTTCCCCAAGCTCCTACAATGAGCAGTTCTTC. This encodes CASIGQGSPSSYNEQFF. The J gene is TRBJ2-1, the V gene TRBV27; TRBD1 matches at 8 bases. The V gene's germline CDR1 is MNHEY and CDR2 SMNVEV (reference sequence). This CDR3 spans 17 amino acids. Trimming removed 7 bases from V and 0 bases from J; junction bases left unmatched: 11.

The chain combines TRBV6-5 with TRBJ2-3; 10 nucleotides align to TRBD2. CDR3 length equals 15 residues. V lost 11 bases, J lost 4 bases, and 12 bases stayed unmatched. CDR1 MNHEY and CDR2 SVGAGI come from the germline V gene. CDR3 in DNA: TGTGCCGTTCACCAAGCGGGGGGGAGGGCAGATACGCAGTATTTT. Its protein product is CAVHQAGGRADTQYF.

The rearrangement links TRBV7-9 to TRBJ1-1; D may be TRBD1 (6 bases). Trimming removed 4 bases at V and 5 bases at J, with 11 bases between. CDR3 length: 13 residues. Germline assignment: CDR1 SEHNR and CDR2 FQNEAQ (reference sequence). CDR3 loop: CASSWGQATEAFF. The CDR3 bases are TGTGCCAGCAGCTGGGGGCAGGCGACTGAAGCTTTCTTT.

The chain is built from TRBV7-9 and TRBJ2-2, with D possibly matching TRBD1 (6 bases). Trimming removed 1 base from V and 1 base from J, with 7 bases in between. Germline values: CDR1 SEHNR, CDR2 FQNEAQ (reference sequence). The CDR3 covers 15 residues. This CDR3 is CASSLVRGNTGELFF. The CDR3 DNA is TGTGCCAGCAGCTTAGTCAGGGGGAACACCGGGGAGCTGTTTTTT.

The chain employs TRBV28 and TRBJ1-6, with 8 bases that match TRBD1. The CDR3 is 20 residues long. Per germline, CDR1 MDHEN and CDR2 SYDVKM. V lost 3 bases and J lost 9; bases outside the gene matches: 22. The CDR3 reads CASSFVGRGLISEQGSPLHF. In DNA form, the CDR3 reads TGTGCCAGCAGTTTTGTCGGCAGGGGGCTTATATCGGAACAGGGTTCACCCCTCCACTTT.

The rearrangement links TRBV9 to TRBJ2-7, with D perhaps TRBD1 (6 bases). The CDR3 is 14 residues long. Trimming pared 0 bases from V and 3 bases from J, leaving 10 bases between. The V gene's germline CDR1 is SGDLS and CDR2 YYNGEE. As DNA, the CDR3 is TGTGCCAGCAGCGTAGGTGGACAGATCTACGAGCAGTACTTC. Translation gives CASSVGGQIYEQYF.

The J gene is TRBJ2-1, the V gene TRBV2; perhaps TRBD1 as D (5 bases). This CDR3 comprises 14 residues. Trimming cost V 4 bases and J 8 bases, with 15 bases left between them. Germline loops: CDR1 SNHLY, CDR2 FYNNEI. The CDR3 DNA reads TGTGCCAGCAGTGCTCTTACAGGATCCCATGAGCAGTTCTTC. It specifies CASSALTGSHEQFF.

The rearrangement links TRBV11-2 to TRBJ2-1, with 11 bases matching TRBD2. Losses at the gene ends were 2 bases for V and 6 bases for J; bases not matched to a gene: 6. The germline CDR1 and CDR2 sequences are SGHAT and FQNNGV. This CDR3 is built from 16 residues. CDR3 loop: CASSLSASGGINEQFF. The DNA for the CDR3 is TGTGCCAGCAGCTTATCTGCTAGCGGGGGGATCAATGAGCAGTTCTTC. The full variable domain, its missing parts supplied by reference TRBV11-2 and TRBJ2-1, is EAGVAQSPRYKIIEKRQSVAFWCNPISGHATLYWYQQILGQGPKLLIQFQNNGVVDDSQLPKDRFSAERLKGVDSTLKIQPAKLEDSAVYLCASSLSASGGINEQFFGPGTRLTVL.

The V gene is TRBV19, the J gene TRBJ1-5; TRBD1 matches 9 bases. The germline V gene has CDR1 LNHDA and CDR2 SQIVND (reference sequence). V dropped 3 bases and J dropped 0; count of bases not matched to a gene: 6. CDR3 length equals 17 residues. The CDR3 spells CASSITGGADSNQPQHF. The CDR3 nucleotides are TGTGCCAGTAGTATTACAGGGGGCGCCGATAGCAATCAGCCCCAGCATTTT.